The 18 T cell receptor beta chains reported below all come from one sample, sequenced in a study of OX40 agonist ivuxolimab in advanced cancers. TCRdb's table, derived via immunoSEQ multiplex PCR, lists solely in-frame clones and lacks some. The repertoire holds about 38,000 clones, roughly 80% seen once, with under 15% in the top ten. Sequencing was performed on CD4+ or CD8+ T cells sorted from blood, taken in a trial of the OX40 agonist ivuxolimab. The receptors here all came from an adult with an advanced solid tumor such as melanoma, head and neck, liver or kidney cancer.

This chain connects TRBV7-8 to TRBJ2-7, with TRBD1 matching over 11 bases. V was pared by 7 bases and J by 6 bases, with 8 bases of the junction left unmatched. The CDR3 is 14 residues long. CDR1 is SGHVS and CDR2 is FQNEAQ in the germline V gene. CDR3 amino acids: CASNEWTGGGEQYF. The CDR3 DNA follows: TGTGCCAGCAACGAGTGGACAGGGGGCGGCGAGCAGTACTTC.

The chain is built from TRBV28 and TRBJ2-3; 10 bases map to TRBD2. With V trimmed by 4 bases and J by 1 base, 5 bases remained unmatched. The CDR3 runs to 16 residues. Germline CDR1 reads MDHEN; CDR2 reads SYDVKM. CDR3 nucleotide sequence: TGTGCCAGCAGTTCCTCTAGCGGGAGTCGCACAGATACGCAGTATTTT. Its translation: CASSSSSGSRTDTQYF.

This chain connects TRBV5-1 to TRBJ2-1, with 13 bases fitting TRBD2. This CDR3 is built from 14 residues. Trimming removed 5 bases from V and 7 bases from J; junction bases left unmatched: 3. Germline V gene sequence: CDR1 SGHRS, CDR2 YFSETQ. CDR3 nucleotides: TGCGCCAGCAGTCCACTAGCGGGAGGGAATGAGCAGTTCTTC. It yields the protein CASSPLAGGNEQFF. The variable domain in full, completed from reference TRBV5-1 and TRBJ2-1, reads KAGVTQTPRYLIKTRGQQVTLSCSPISGHRSVSWYQQTPGQGLQFLFEYFSETQRNKGNFPGRFSGRQFSNSRSEMNVSTLELGDSALYLCASSPLAGGNEQFFGPGTRLTVL.

The count of this clone is one. The chain links TRBV28 to TRBJ1-2; D possibly corresponds to TRBD1 (5 bases). The CDR3 runs 14 residues. In germline, CDR1 is MDHEN, CDR2 SYDVKM. Trimming cost V 2 bases and J 5 bases, with 12 bases left between them. As DNA, the CDR3 is TGTGCCAGCAGTTTAGGGGCAGCAACTTATGGCTACACCTTC. This encodes CASSLGAATYGYTF.

The CDR3 DNA reads as TGTGCCAGCAGCCCGCAGGGCGTTAACTATGGCTACACCTTC. It codes for CASSPQGVNYGYTF. The rearrangement links TRBV11-2 to TRBJ1-2; D may be TRBD1 (5 bases). V was cut by 5 bases and J by 1 base, with 11 bases left in between. Germline CDR1 reads SGHAT; CDR2 reads FQNNGV. The length of the CDR3 is 14 residues. Full variable domain (outside the CDR3, taken from reference TRBV11-2 and TRBJ1-2): EAGVAQSPRYKIIEKRQSVAFWCNPISGHATLYWYQQILGQGPKLLIQFQNNGVVDDSQLPKDRFSAERLKGVDSTLKIQPAKLEDSAVYLCASSPQGVNYGYTFGSGTRLTVV.

The rearrangement joins TRBV28 to TRBJ1-4; 10 nucleotides match TRBD1. Germline lookup yields CDR1 MDHEN and CDR2 SYDVKM. The CDR3 is 14 amino acids. V gave up 5 bases and J gave up 8 bases; unmatched junction bases: 5. The CDR3 loop is CASSETGGREKLFF. The CDR3 DNA is TGTGCCAGCAGTGAGACAGGGGGCAGAGAAAAACTGTTTTTT. Together with reference TRBV28 and TRBJ1-4, the CDR3 gives the full variable domain: DVKVTQSSRYLVKRTGEKVFLECVQDMDHENMFWYRQDPGLGLRLIYFSYDVKMKEKGDIPEGYSVSREKKERFSLILESASTNQTSMYLCASSETGGREKLFFGSGTQLSVL.

The V gene is TRBV5-1, the J gene TRBJ2-1; 11 bases agree with TRBD2. Germline CDR1 and CDR2: SGHRS and YFSETQ. The V and J ends lost 4 bases and 7 bases, in that order; junction bases with no gene match: 4. CDR3 length: 14 amino acids. DNA for the CDR3: TGCGCCAGCAGCACTAGCGGGAGAAAGAATGAGCAGTTCTTC. Encoded protein: CASSTSGRKNEQFF.

The sample holds a few counts of this clone. This chain joins TRBV5-8 and TRBJ2-1, with 7 bases fitting TRBD2. Germline values: CDR1 SGHTS, CDR2 YDEGEE. The CDR3 contains 18 residues. Unmatched junction bases numbered 9, after V lost 0 bases and J lost 0 bases. CDR3 DNA: TGTGCCAGCAGCTTGGCCTTCACTAGCGCATACTCCTACAATGAGCAGTTCTTC. This gives the protein CASSLAFTSAYSYNEQFF.

This clone was counted a few times. CDR3 amino acids: CASSVDRGQTDTQYF. For the CDR3, the DNA is TGTGCCAGCAGCGTGGACAGGGGGCAAACAGATACGCAGTATTTT. The chain links TRBV9 to TRBJ2-3; 11 nucleotides line up with TRBD1. This CDR3 comprises 15 residues. Trimming took 2 bases from V and 3 from J; bases not matched to a gene: 2. The germline CDR1 and CDR2 sequences are SGDLS and YYNGEE.

The V and J genes are TRBV11-2 and TRBJ2-1, with D possibly being TRBD1 (6 bases). The CDR3 runs 14 residues. Trimming took off 5 bases at V and 3 bases at J, with 11 bases between the two ends. Germline CDR1 is SGHAT and CDR2 is FQNNGV. This CDR3 reads CASSHRQDYNEQFF. CDR3 DNA sequence: TGTGCCAGCAGCCACCGACAGGACTACAATGAGCAGTTCTTC.

This clone appeared once. The J gene is TRBJ2-7, the V gene TRBV30; D perhaps matches TRBD1 (6 bases). CDR1 GTSNPN and CDR2 SVGIG come from the germline V gene (reference sequence). There are 15 residues in the CDR3. V was trimmed by 0 bases and J by 1 base, leaving 13 bases between them. The CDR3 DNA reads as TGTGCCTGGAGTGTTATGACAGGATATTCCTACGAGCAGTACTTC. Protein: CAWSVMTGYSYEQYF.

The chain combines TRBV6-1 with TRBJ2-7; D unclear. V was cut by 6 bases and J by 4 bases, with 10 bases left in between. CDR1 is MNHNS and CDR2 is SASEGT in the germline V gene. The CDR3 runs 12 residues. This CDR3 reads CASSVLGYEQYF. The DNA for the CDR3 is TGTGCCAGCAGCGTGCTGGGGTACGAGCAGTACTTC.

The chain has TRBV7-8 and TRBJ2-3, with D uncertain. V was shortened by 2 bases and J by 0 bases, with 0 bases between the two germline ends. The CDR3 runs 12 residues. CDR1 is SGHVS, CDR2 FQNEAQ, per germline. CDR3 in amino acids: CASSLSTDTQYF. The CDR3 DNA sequence: TGTGCCAGCAGCTTAAGCACAGATACGCAGTATTTT.

The DNA of the CDR3 is TGTGCCAGCAGGTCCGGGACGGCTGACGCCTACACCTTC. It codes for CASRSGTADAYTF. The chain couples TRBV9 to TRBJ1-2; TRBD1 might be the D (5 bases). Per germline, CDR1 SGDLS and CDR2 YYNGEE. This CDR3 spans 13 amino acids. V lost 5 bases, J lost 10 bases, and 18 bases lay in between.

The V call is TRBV14, the J call TRBJ2-1, with 9 bases matching TRBD2. The CDR3 contains 15 residues. V trimming: 1 base; J trimming: 7 bases; junction bases outside the gene matches: 5. Germline loops: CDR1 SGHDN, CDR2 FVKESK. The CDR3 bases are TGTGCCAGCAGCCAAGGACTAGCGGTGATGAATGAGCAGTTCTTC. Translating it yields CASSQGLAVMNEQFF.

The chain links TRBV11-3 to TRBJ2-1; tentatively, D is TRBD1 (7 bases). CDR3 size: 15 residues. V was trimmed by 1 base and J by 3 bases, leaving 10 bases between them. CDR1 and CDR2 from the germline V gene are SGHNT and YENEEA. The CDR3 protein is CASSLGGDSYNEQFF. In DNA, the CDR3 is TGTGCCAGCAGCTTAGGGGGGGACAGCTACAATGAGCAGTTCTTC.

This chain joins TRBV5-1 and TRBJ1-5; possibly TRBD1 for D (5 bases). Germline-derived CDR1 and CDR2 are SGHRS and YFSETQ. Trimming stripped 5 bases from V and 2 bases from J, with 20 bases between. The CDR3 covers 17 residues. DNA for the CDR3: TGCGCCAGCAGAAAAGGGACGCCGGGCTCCCGCAATCAGCCCCAGCATTTT. It specifies CASRKGTPGSRNQPQHF.

The J gene is TRBJ2-3, the V gene TRBV6-4; TRBD2 matches at 8 bases. Germline V gene sequence: CDR1 MRHNA, CDR2 SNTAGT. The ends lost 5 bases at V and 2 bases at J; junction bases unmatched: 9. This CDR3 is built from 16 residues. The CDR3 DNA sequence: TGTGCCAGCAGTCCAGGGGCGGGAGGCCTCACAGATACGCAGTATTTT. Its translation is CASSPGAGGLTDTQYF.